This T cell receptor (beta chain) was observed in a study of blood T cell repertoires in COVID-19 (TCRdb year 2020). With respect to the entire study: Samples covering the acute and convalescent phases of COVID-19 were provided by collaborators in the United States, Italy and Spain. The prospective study material was composed of cDNA or gDNA derived from T cells, B-cell-depleted T cells, or PBMCs. The dataset comprised deeply sampled blood TCRbeta repertoires from subjects exposed to, actively infected with, or recovered from COVID-19. The repertoires were made available in a free public database intended to serve as a resource for research on the immune response to SARS-CoV-2. Samples were obtained from the ongoing ImmuneRACE study (first 160 participants) and from 950 to 1,500 subjects provided by 6 global collaborators. Sample metadata almost always included a de-identified subject ID, COVID-19 status, age in years and sex. Where HLA class I and class II types were available, the types were taken from metadata supplied by the sample provider, not from assay-based typing. Summary of the overall study and its limitations: The amount of clinical and demographic metadata varied by source and participant and was provided uncurated.

Participants in the prospective study were aged about 18 to 95 years, lived in some 24 United States geographic areas, and enrolled through a virtual design. In the prospective study, participants were assigned to cohorts based on the clinical history participants reported in a screening survey and a study questionnaire. A participant counted as exposed if, within 2 weeks of entering the study, that participant had been in contact with someone who had a PCR-confirmed or clinician-diagnosed COVID-19 case. In the prospective study, mobile phlebotomists collected whole blood, serum and a nasopharyngeal or oropharyngeal swab from each participant. Over a roughly 2-month period, participants in the prospective study had the option of providing additional blood draws and questionnaires. Before DNA extraction, prospective study blood samples were shipped either frozen or at room temperature. TCRbeta CDR3 regions were amplified from genomic DNA using the immunoSEQ Assay, a bias-controlled multiplex PCR. The original pipeline was this. Nucleated cell counts per sample were estimated from amplification of reference gene primers within the assay. To quantify the absolute abundance of each unique TCRbeta CDR3 rearrangement, sequence reads were collapsed and filtered. For each sample, productive Simpson clonality was calculated as the square root of Simpson's diversity index across productive rearrangements. TCRdb stores this immuneACCESS table with in-frame sequences only. Part of the clones is absent; in the studies checked, under half of the shortfall reflects unresolved V genes, and no reason is known for the rest. The D gene and trimming were derived from the DNA, and the V and J assignments and clone size from that table. In this sample the table shows roughly 220,000 clones, about 90% of which occur a single time. The top ten hold more than 13% of the sample.

With regard to this clone: The target of this receptor is not known. The record has no base qualities; no much larger clone is one base away.

The CDR1 and CDR2 encoded by the germline V gene (reference sequence) are PRHDT and FYEKMQ. The CDR3 numbers 16 residues from cysteine through phenylalanine. The retained sequence is limited to the CDR3, 48 bases, with the frame set at the first base. V trim: 0 bases; J trim: 5 bases; unmatched bases: 6. The sequenced sample consisted of PBMCs or T cells enriched from blood (not recorded which). Rearrangement joined TRBV13 to TRBJ2-1, with 8 middle bases fitting TRBD1. The clonotype comes from a man between 25 and 39 years old who had been exposed to COVID-19. The DNA sequence is as follows: TGTGCCAGCAGCTTAGGGGACAGGGTGGGAAACAATGAGCAGTTCTTC. The encoded protein is CASSLGDRVGNNEQFF.